This entry lists 4 T cell receptor beta chains sequenced from one sample in a study of blood T cell repertoires in COVID-19. TCRdb keeps only in-frame clones here, not all; method: immunoSEQ multiplex PCR. The sample holds more than 400,000 clones; about 90% are singletons and the top ten take about 0.57%. Sequencing was performed on PBMCs or T cells enriched from blood (not recorded which). These receptors came from a man younger than 35 who had recovered from COVID-19.

This chain's CDR3 is CAWSLDWGSYNEQFF. CDR3 bases: TGTGCCTGGAGTTTGGACTGGGGCTCCTACAATGAGCAGTTCTTC. This chain uses TRBV30 with TRBJ2-1; possible D gene TRBD2, 5 bases. CDR3 length: 15 residues. CDR1 GTSNPN and CDR2 SVGIG come from the germline V gene (reference sequence). The ends were cut back, 2 bases at V and 0 bases at J, with 11 bases in the middle.

The V and J genes are TRBV18 and TRBJ2-7; possible D gene TRBD1, 5 bases. The V and J ends lost 6 bases and 0 bases respectively, with 12 bases between them. This CDR3 has 14 residues. CDR1 is KGHSH and CDR2 is LQKENI in the germline V gene. The CDR3 coding sequence is TGTGCCAGCTCTACCCAGGGTCGCTCCTACGAGCAGTACTTC. It encodes CASSTQGRSYEQYF.

This sequence joins TRBV30 and TRBJ2-1; 8 bases agree with TRBD2. CDR3 length: 15 amino acids. Unmatched junction bases numbered 8, after V lost 7 bases and J lost 0 bases. Germline CDR1 GTSNPN, CDR2 SVGIG (reference sequence). CDR3 residues: CAFSKLAASYNEQFF. The CDR3 bases are TGTGCCTTCTCCAAACTAGCGGCCTCCTACAATGAGCAGTTCTTC.

This clone was picked up one time. The chain recombines TRBV5-8 with TRBJ2-2; 8 nucleotides line up with TRBD1. V trimming: 6 bases; J trimming: 7 bases; junction bases outside the gene matches: 14. In germline, CDR1 is SGHTS, CDR2 YDEGEE. The CDR3 covers 16 residues. The CDR3 DNA reads TGTGCCAGCAATATTCTCGGACAGGGTTTGGTCGGGGAGCTGTTTTTT. Residues: CASNILGQGLVGELFF.